The next 7 T cell receptor beta chains were all read from a single sample in a study of T-cell memory formation after mild COVID-19 (dated by TCRdb to the early 2020s). The protocol used for the library was 5' RACE. TCRdb records Illumina NovaSeq 6000 as the sequencer. TCRdb's own reprocessing of the public reads used fastp at Q25 and MiXCR and kept productive beta chains. Entries are consolidated by CDR3 protein sequence, retaining the most common genes and DNA. This sample is represented by some 180,000 distinct CDR3 sequences; roughly 20% of them were singletons. The ten largest clones represent roughly 3.9% of the sample. Sequencing used PBMCs or a T cell subset sorted from them (not recorded which). The source is a man aged 18 to 29 who had mild COVID-19 (a few samples of this study predate the infection). The sample titles of this study are shuffled in the database, so cell type and time point are left out; the donor was told from shared clones.

This clonotype has just one count. The rearrangement joins TRBV7-3 to TRBJ1-1; weak D call: TRBD1 (5 bases). The CDR3 has 15 amino acids. Germline CDR1 SGHTA, CDR2 FQGTGA. V was pared by 0 bases and J by 4 bases, with 12 bases between. CDR3 coding DNA: TGTGCCAGCAGCTTAACGGGGGACTTATCCACTGAAGCTTTCTTT. It yields the protein CASSLTGDLSTEAFF.

J is TRBJ2-5 and V is TRBV5-1; 7 nucleotides agree with TRBD2. Trimming cost V 4 bases and J 2 bases; bases outside gene matches: 8. Germline-derived CDR1 and CDR2 are SGHRS and YFSETQ. This CDR3 region has 15 residues. The CDR3 sequence: CASSAGSGDQETQYF. The DNA for the CDR3 is TGCGCCAGCAGCGCAGGAAGCGGGGATCAAGAGACCCAGTACTTC.

This clonotype occurred a few times. The V gene is TRBV20-1, the J gene TRBJ1-1; no clear D. The CDR3 loop spans 12 amino acids. Germline V gene data show CDR1 as DFQATT and CDR2 as SNEGSKA (reference sequence). V dropped 6 bases and J dropped 1 base, with 9 bases sitting between them. CDR3 nucleotides: TGCAGTGCCACGACACCGAACACTGAAGCTTTCTTT. This translates into CSATTPNTEAFF.

This clonotype appeared a few times. The chain is built from TRBV28 and TRBJ1-2; D is possibly TRBD1 (6 bases). V was trimmed by 6 bases and J by 4 bases, leaving 12 bases between them. The CDR3 is 13 residues long. The germline gives CDR1 MDHEN, CDR2 SYDVKM. The CDR3 DNA sequence: TGTGCCAGCAGCTTGGGGGCCTTCTATGGCTACACCTTC. It encodes CASSLGAFYGYTF.

The chain carries TRBV6-5 and TRBJ2-3, with D unresolved. CDR1 and CDR2 from the germline V gene are MNHEY and SVGAGI. V shed 2 bases and J shed 1 base, with 13 bases lying between them. This CDR3 has 16 residues. In DNA form, the CDR3 reads TGTGCCAGCAGTTACGGTCGCTATCCTGGCACAGATACGCAGTATTTT. Its protein is CASSYGRYPGTDTQYF.

This clonotype appeared a few times. The chain has TRBV15 and TRBJ2-1, with 7 bases lining up with TRBD1. CDR1 is LNHNV, CDR2 YYDKDF, per germline (reference sequence). V shed 1 base, J shed 6 bases, and the junction held 6 bases outside the gene matches. There are 15 residues in the CDR3. CDR3 bases: TGTGCCACCAGCAGAGGAAAGGGGGCGAGCAATGAGCAGTTCTTC. Its translation: CATSRGKGASNEQFF.

This clonotype was counted between two and nine times. J is TRBJ2-1 and V is TRBV7-9; 8 nucleotides line up with TRBD2. The CDR3 covers 15 residues. The germline gives CDR1 SEHNR, CDR2 FQNEAQ (reference sequence). J was trimmed by 5 bases and V by 5 bases; bases with no gene match: 8. DNA for the CDR3: TGTGCCAGCAGCACGCCGGTAGCGGGGAACAATGAGCAGTTCTTC. Protein: CASSTPVAGNNEQFF.